The clone carrying this TCR beta chain was seen ten or more times. The sample originates from a study of early T cells in non-severe SARS-CoV-2 infection. Study summary: Investigators sequenced bulk RNA drawn from unsorted whole blood, and chains remained unpaired.

Individual cDNA molecules each received unique molecular identifiers attached to them. TCRdb processed the 5' RACE reads anew with MiXCR; each CDR3 protein has one entry. The data hold tens of thousands of distinct CDR3 sequences, with 11% to 15% observed a single time. This CDR3 has 13 residues. The junction had 2 bases not matched to a gene; V was cut back by 6 bases and J by 8 bases. Per the germline V gene, CDR1 is SGHDN and CDR2 is FVKESK. V usage is TRBV14 and J usage is TRBJ1-6; 9 bases agree with TRBD1. This receptor was taken from an adult who was a healthcare worker with PCR-confirmed SARS-CoV-2 infection or an uninfected control (not recorded which). The sample was whole blood. The CDR3 sequence: CASRGQGYSPLHF. CDR3 bases: TGTGCCAGCAGGGGACAGGGATATTCACCCCTCCACTTT.